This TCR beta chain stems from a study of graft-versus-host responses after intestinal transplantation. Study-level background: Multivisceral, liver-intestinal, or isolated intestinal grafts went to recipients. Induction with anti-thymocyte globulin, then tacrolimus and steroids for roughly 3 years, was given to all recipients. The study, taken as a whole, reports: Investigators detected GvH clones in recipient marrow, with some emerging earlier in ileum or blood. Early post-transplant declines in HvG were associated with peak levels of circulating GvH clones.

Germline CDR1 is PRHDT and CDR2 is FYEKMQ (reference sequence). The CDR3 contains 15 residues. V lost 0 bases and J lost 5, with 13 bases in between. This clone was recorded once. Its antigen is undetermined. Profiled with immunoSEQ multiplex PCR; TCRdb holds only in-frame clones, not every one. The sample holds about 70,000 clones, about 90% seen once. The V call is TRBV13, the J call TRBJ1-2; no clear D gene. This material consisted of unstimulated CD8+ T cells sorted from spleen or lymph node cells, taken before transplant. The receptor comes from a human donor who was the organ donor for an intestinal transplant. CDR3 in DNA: TGTGCCAGCAGCTTAGGCCTTTCGGCCGGGTATGGCTACACCTTC. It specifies CASSLGLSAGYGYTF.